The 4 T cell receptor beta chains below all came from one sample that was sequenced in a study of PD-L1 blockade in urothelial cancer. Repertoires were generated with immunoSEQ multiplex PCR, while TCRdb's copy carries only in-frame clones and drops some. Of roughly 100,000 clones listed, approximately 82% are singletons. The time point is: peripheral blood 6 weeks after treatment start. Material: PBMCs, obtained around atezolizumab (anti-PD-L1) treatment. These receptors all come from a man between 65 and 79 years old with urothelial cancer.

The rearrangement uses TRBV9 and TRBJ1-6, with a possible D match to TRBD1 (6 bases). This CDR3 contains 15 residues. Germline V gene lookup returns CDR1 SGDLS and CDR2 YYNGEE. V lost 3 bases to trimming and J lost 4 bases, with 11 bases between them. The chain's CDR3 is CASSGTGLYNSPLHF. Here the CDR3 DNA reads TGTGCCAGCAGCGGAACAGGGCTATATAATTCACCCCTCCACTTT.

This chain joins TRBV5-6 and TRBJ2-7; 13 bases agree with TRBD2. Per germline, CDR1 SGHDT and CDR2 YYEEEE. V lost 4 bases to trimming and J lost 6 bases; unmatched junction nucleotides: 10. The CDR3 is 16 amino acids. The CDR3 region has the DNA TGTGCCAGCAGCGAGCTTGTGCGACTAGCGGGAGGCGAGCAGTACTTC. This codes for CASSELVRLAGGEQYF.

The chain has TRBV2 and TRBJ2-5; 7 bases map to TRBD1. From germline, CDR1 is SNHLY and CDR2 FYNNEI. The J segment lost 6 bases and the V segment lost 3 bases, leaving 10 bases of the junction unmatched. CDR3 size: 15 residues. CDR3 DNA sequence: TGTGCCAGCAGTGAGACAGGGACGAGCTGGAAGACCCAGTACTTC. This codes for CASSETGTSWKTQYF.

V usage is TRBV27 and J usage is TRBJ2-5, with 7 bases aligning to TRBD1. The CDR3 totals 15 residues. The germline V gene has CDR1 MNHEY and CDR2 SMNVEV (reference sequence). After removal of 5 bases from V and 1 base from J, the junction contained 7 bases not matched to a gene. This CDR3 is CASSPDRTGQETQYF. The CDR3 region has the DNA TGTGCCAGCAGTCCAGACAGGACAGGCCAAGAGACCCAGTACTTC.